These 29 T cell receptor beta chains share one sample of origin, sequenced in a study of blood T cells in healthy people across ages. Alongside a J-beta primer mix, a sample-barcoded 5' primer served in a second PCR lasting about 7 to 11 cycles. Each CDR3 protein gets one entry after TCRdb re-called the 5' RACE reads with MiXCR. The data contain 1.5 million to 2 million distinct CDR3 sequences, about 39% of them singletons. The sample was blood. The receptors here all came from a human donor in good health.

On this clonotype itself: The junction departs from the called germline gene at one end, perhaps through a read error. The chain joins TRBV3-1 to TRBJ1-2, with a possible D match to TRBD1 (6 bases). The CDR3 runs 14 residues. Germline-derived CDR1 and CDR2 are LGHDT and YNNKEL (reference sequence). The CDR3 nucleotides read TGTGCCAGCAGCCAATTGGACAGTAACTATGACTACACCTTC. Protein product: CASSQLDSNYDYTF.

The rearrangement links TRBV6-2 or TRBV6-3 to TRBJ2-7, with TRBD1 matching over 8 bases. The V gene end was trimmed by 2 bases and the J gene end by 2 bases; junction bases not matched to a gene: 11. Per germline, CDR1 MNHEY and CDR2 SVGEGT. The length of the CDR3 is 17 residues. The CDR3 DNA is TGTGCCAGCAGTTACCCGACAGGGGAAGAAATAGCCTACGAGCAGTACTTC. Translation gives CASSYPTGEEIAYEQYF.

There are a few counts of this clonotype. As DNA, the CDR3 is TGCAGTGCACGGACAGGGTATGGTCAGCCCCAGCATTTT. It translates to CSARTGYGQPQHF. This chain uses TRBV20-1 with TRBJ1-5; 8 bases line up with TRBD1. With V trimmed by 6 bases and J by 6 bases, 7 bases remained unmatched. This CDR3 comprises 13 residues. Per the germline V gene, CDR1 is DFQATT and CDR2 is SNEGSKA (reference sequence).

The chain joins TRBV6-6 to TRBJ1-5, with a weak D call TRBD1 (6 bases). CDR1 is MNHNY, CDR2 SVGAGI, per germline (reference sequence). V was pared by 2 bases and J by 4 bases, with 18 bases between. This CDR3 has 17 residues. CDR3 sequence (DNA): TGTGCCAGCAGTTACCGTACGGTAGGGGGTGTAAATCAGCCCCAGCATTTT. It yields the protein CASSYRTVGGVNQPQHF.

CDR3 in amino acids: CAWRGLDEQFF. Here the CDR3 DNA reads TGTGCCTGGAGGGGACTAGATGAGCAGTTCTTC. V and J are TRBV30 and TRBJ2-1; 8 nucleotides agree with TRBD2. Trimming removed 3 bases from V and 8 bases from J; junction bases left unmatched: 0. CDR3 length equals 11 residues. Germline assignment: CDR1 GTSNPN and CDR2 SVGIG (reference sequence).

The CDR3 DNA is TGCAGTGCTAGTTGGGGGGGCGGGCGAGAGACCCAGTACTTC. Protein sequence: CSASWGGGRETQYF. The chain links TRBV20-1 to TRBJ2-5, with D perhaps matching TRBD2 (7 bases). V was shortened by 3 bases and J by 4 bases, with 15 bases between the two germline ends. The CDR3 is made up of 14 amino acids. The germline V gene has CDR1 DFQATT and CDR2 SNEGSKA (reference sequence).

The V call is TRBV6-2 or TRBV6-3, the J call TRBJ2-7; D assignment may be TRBD1 or TRBD2 (6 bases each). The length of the CDR3 is 15 residues. Trimming shortened V by 8 bases and J by 0 bases, and 17 bases separated the two germline ends. The germline V gene encodes CDR1 MNHEY and CDR2 SVGEGT. The CDR3 region has the DNA TGTGCCAGCGCCCCGGGGGCAGGAGACTCCTACGAGCAGTACTTC. Translated: CASAPGAGDSYEQYF.

The rearrangement uses TRBV2 and TRBJ2-1, with 8 positions matching TRBD1. The CDR3 consists of 15 residues. After removal of 5 bases from V and 7 bases from J, the junction contained 10 bases not matched to a gene. In germline, CDR1 is SNHLY, CDR2 FYNNEI. This CDR3 is CASSYDRGLKNEQFF. The CDR3 DNA sequence: TGTGCCAGCAGTTACGACAGGGGCCTAAAAAATGAGCAGTTCTTC. Full variable domain (missing parts from reference TRBV2 and TRBJ2-1): EPEVTQTPSHQVTQMGQEVILRCVPISNHLYFYWYRQILGQKVEFLVSFYNNEISEKSEIFDDQFSVERPDGSNFTLKIRSTKLEDSAMYFCASSYDRGLKNEQFFGPGTRLTVL.

V gene TRBV10-3 combines with J gene TRBJ2-7; tentatively, D is TRBD1 (5 bases). V was trimmed by 3 bases and J by 3 bases, leaving 18 bases between them. The CDR3 extends over 16 amino acids. Germline lookup yields CDR1 ENHRY and CDR2 SYGVKD. CDR3 coding DNA: TGTGCCATCAGTGATCCTACCGAGACAGCGAACTACGAGCAGTACTTC. Protein sequence: CAISDPTETANYEQYF.

The chain is built from TRBV20-1 and TRBJ2-3; 9 bases align to TRBD2. With V trimmed by 5 bases and J by 0 bases, 12 bases remained unmatched. The CDR3 is made up of 17 amino acids. Looked up from germline, CDR1 is DFQATT and CDR2 is SNEGSKA (reference sequence). CDR3 sequence reads: CSALDVRLAASTDTQYF. In DNA, the CDR3 is TGCAGTGCTCTAGATGTGAGACTAGCGGCTAGCACAGATACGCAGTATTTT.

The sample holds a few counts of this clonotype. The chain couples TRBV11-1 to TRBJ2-5; D is perhaps TRBD1 (6 bases). The CDR3 length is 15 residues. The germline V gene has CDR1 SGHAT and CDR2 FQDESV (reference sequence). V was clipped by 1 base and J by 2 bases, with 11 bases between them. The CDR3 loop reads CASSLGDNRQETQYF. CDR3 in DNA: TGTGCCAGCAGCTTAGGGGACAATCGGCAAGAGACCCAGTACTTC.

This clonotype was seen more than once but under ten times. The rearrangement links TRBV4-3 to TRBJ2-1, with D possibly matching TRBD1 (5 bases). The ends were cut back, 0 bases at V and 4 bases at J, with 13 bases in the middle. Germline lookup yields CDR1 LGHNA and CDR2 YSLEER. The CDR3 has 16 amino acids. The DNA of the CDR3 is TGCGCCAGCAGCCAAGATCGGGCAGGGAATTACAATGAGCAGTTCTTC. It specifies CASSQDRAGNYNEQFF.

This clonotype was seen more than once but under ten times. The chain is built from TRBV27 and TRBJ2-4; 8 positions match TRBD2. The CDR3 is 15 amino acids. Germline CDR1 and CDR2: MNHEY and SMNVEV (reference sequence). The J segment lost 10 bases and the V segment lost 5 bases, leaving 13 bases of the junction unmatched. CDR3 sequence (DNA): TGTGCCAGCAGTCCCCAAATGCGGGGGGAGGGGATTCAGTACTTC. This encodes CASSPQMRGEGIQYF.

This clonotype was seen more than once but under ten times. The CDR3 spells CSASGLINEQFF. The CDR3 nucleotides are TGCAGTGCTAGTGGACTGATCAATGAGCAGTTCTTC. The chain employs TRBV20-1 and TRBJ2-1; perhaps TRBD2 as D (5 bases). Germline V gene data show CDR1 as DFQATT and CDR2 as SNEGSKA (reference sequence). The CDR3 sequence is 12 residues long. V lost 3 bases, J lost 6 bases, and 9 bases lay in between.

This clonotype came up once. One end of the junction varies from germline; a read error may be responsible. The chain has TRBV9 and TRBJ1-2, with 9 positions matching TRBD1. The CDR3 runs 16 residues. Germline CDR1 reads SGDLS; CDR2 reads YYNGEE. The CDR3 DNA is TGTGCCAACAGCACCTCTACAGGGGGCGAAGGTGATGGCTACACCTTC. Amino acid sequence: CANSTSTGGEGDGYTF.

This clonotype has a count of ten or more. This chain uses TRBV20-1 with TRBJ1-4; 7 nucleotides agree with TRBD1. This CDR3 contains 16 residues. V was clipped by 3 bases and J by 3 bases; unmatched bases: 10. The germline gives CDR1 DFQATT, CDR2 SNEGSKA (reference sequence). The CDR3 region is CSARGVRDSSNEKLFF. CDR3 DNA sequence: TGCAGTGCTAGGGGCGTCCGGGACAGTTCTAATGAAAAACTGTTTTTT.

Concerning this clonotype itself: One junction end disagrees with the germline gene, perhaps due to a read error. The chain has TRBV7-9 and TRBJ2-3; 12 bases are a match to TRBD2. The CDR3 runs to 13 residues. Germline-derived CDR1 and CDR2 are SEHNR and FQNEAQ (reference sequence). CDR3 amino acids: CVSQTSGGDTQYF. CDR3 nucleotides: TGTGTCAGCCAGACTAGCGGGGGAGATACGCAGTATTTT.

This chain uses TRBV5-5 with TRBJ2-1; maybe TRBD1 (5 bases). Germline CDR1 reads SGHKS; CDR2 reads YYEKEE (reference sequence). V was shortened by 0 bases and J by 2 bases, with 12 bases between the two germline ends. The CDR3 has 16 residues. As DNA, the CDR3 is TGTGCCAGCAGCTTGGGGGGCAGGGTCGCCTACAATGAGCAGTTCTTC. Translated, it gives CASSLGGRVAYNEQFF.

The CDR3: CASSYDGINYGYTF. CDR3 bases: TGTGCCAGCAGTTACGATGGAATCAACTATGGCTACACCTTC. V is TRBV6-6 and J is TRBJ1-2; D is unresolved. CDR3 length: 14 amino acids. Germline V gene data show CDR1 as MNHNY and CDR2 as SVGAGI (reference sequence). Trimming removed 2 bases at V and 2 bases at J, with 9 bases between.

This chain uses TRBV7-3 with TRBJ2-3; no firm D call. This CDR3 contains 15 residues. Trimming cost V 5 bases and J 0 bases, with 12 bases left between them. The germline V gene has CDR1 SGHTA and CDR2 FQGTGA. The CDR3 reads CASSAQLTSTDTQYF. The CDR3 bases are TGTGCCAGCAGCGCCCAGCTAACTAGCACAGATACGCAGTATTTT. The full variable domain, in which reference TRBV7-3 and TRBJ2-3 provide the parts outside the CDR3, is GAGVSQTPSNKVTEKGKYVELRCDPISGHTALYWYRQSLGQGPEFLIYFQGTGAADDSGLPNDRFFAVRPEGSVSTLKIQRTERGDSAVYLCASSAQLTSTDTQYFGPGTRLTVL.

The V call is TRBV10-3, the J call TRBJ2-2, with D unclear. The CDR3 runs to 15 residues. The V end was cut by 3 bases, the J end by 0 bases, with 8 bases between. CDR1 and CDR2 from the germline V gene are ENHRY and SYGVKD. For the CDR3, the DNA is TGTGCCATCAGTGAAGGCACAGCGAACACCGGGGAGCTGTTTTTT. This encodes CAISEGTANTGELFF.

The CDR3 DNA reads as TGTGCCAGCAGTGTATGGGACAGGCAATGCTCACCCCTCCACTTT. Translation: CASSVWDRQCSPLHF. This chain uses TRBV6-4 with TRBJ1-6; 8 nucleotides match TRBD1. CDR1 and CDR2 (germline): MRHNA, SNTAGT. The V gene end was trimmed by 4 bases and the J gene end by 10 bases; junction bases not matched to a gene: 9. CDR3 length equals 15 residues.

This clonotype was counted between two and nine times. The V gene is TRBV15, the J gene TRBJ2-7; no clear D. Trimming removed 5 bases from V and 0 bases from J, with 20 bases in between. Germline V gene data show CDR1 as LNHNV and CDR2 as YYDKDF (reference sequence). This CDR3 has 17 residues. The CDR3 region has the DNA TGTGCCACCAGCCCCCGTCCCCCGAAACGAGGCTCCTACGAGCAGTACTTC. It translates to CATSPRPPKRGSYEQYF.

Note on this clonotype: A read error is likely, as this CDR3 ends without the conserved phenylalanine or tryptophan. This chain connects TRBV20-1 to TRBJ2-1; D remains unclear. V dropped 1 base and J dropped 0 bases, with 13 bases sitting between them. The CDR3 covers 16 residues. The germline V gene encodes CDR1 DFQATT and CDR2 SNEGSKA (reference sequence). The CDR3 region has the DNA TGCAGTGCTAGAGTCCGGACGGCAAGCTCCTACAATGAGCAGTTCGTC. Its protein is CSARVRTASSYNEQFV.

This clonotype was counted only a few times. V usage is TRBV6-2 or TRBV6-3 and J usage is TRBJ2-7, with D possibly being TRBD1 (5 bases). The CDR3 runs to 11 residues. Looked up from germline, CDR1 is MNHEY and CDR2 is SVGEGT. The V gene lost 5 bases and the J gene lost 7 bases, with 9 bases spanning the gap. For the CDR3, the DNA is TGTGCCAGCAGTCCCAGACAGGAGCAGTACTTC. This gives the protein CASSPRQEQYF.

The sample holds one count of this clonotype. This chain joins TRBV7-9 and TRBJ1-2; 7 nucleotides match TRBD1. The CDR3 contains 15 residues. Trimming at V came to 8 bases and at J to 2 bases, leaving 11 bases not matched to a gene. CDR1 is SEHNR, CDR2 FQNEAQ, per germline (reference sequence). The CDR3 loop is CASRQWDRENYGYTF. Written as DNA, the CDR3 is TGTGCCAGCCGTCAATGGGACAGAGAAAACTATGGCTACACCTTC.

This clonotype has a count of ten or more. The rearrangement joins TRBV29-1 to TRBJ2-3; D is uncertain. The germline CDR1 and CDR2 sequences are SQVTM and ANQGSEA. This CDR3 spans 16 amino acids. Between the trimmed V and J ends, which lost 3 bases and 0 bases, there was a span of 16 bases. CDR3 residues: CSVEPPARPSTDTQYF. The CDR3 bases are TGCAGCGTTGAGCCCCCAGCCAGGCCTAGCACAGATACGCAGTATTTT.

The chain links TRBV15 to TRBJ1-2, with TRBD1 identical over 11 bases. CDR1 is LNHNV, CDR2 YYDKDF, per germline (reference sequence). The CDR3 covers 17 residues. The V and J ends lost 0 bases and 8 bases, in that order; junction bases with no gene match: 11. CDR3 coding DNA: TGTGCCACCAGCAGAGATTGGACAGGGGGCCCTTCGAGAGGCTACACCTTC. Amino acids: CATSRDWTGGPSRGYTF.

This clonotype turned up a few times. The chain joins TRBV4-1 to TRBJ1-2, with 10 bases matching TRBD1. Germline V gene sequence: CDR1 MGHRA, CDR2 YSYEKL. The CDR3 has 16 amino acids. After removal of 4 bases from V and 5 bases from J, the junction contained 10 bases not matched to a gene. The CDR3 here is CASSPGQGEMSYGYTF. The CDR3, as DNA: TGCGCCAGCAGCCCCGGACAGGGGGAGATGAGTTATGGCTACACCTTC.